The sequence of this T cell receptor beta chain was determined in a study of cytomegalovirus exposure and HLA in healthy donors. This clone has only a few counts. The target antigen is unknown. Study-level findings and limits: The authors later linked a missense DCLRE1C variant to TCR beta V- and J-gene trimming.

The PCR contained 60 Vbeta and 13 Jbeta primers. Assay: immunoSEQ multiplex PCR; the TCRdb copy retains only in-frame clones and omits some. The table lists tens of thousands of clones, approximately 81% of them singletons. This sequence originates from a woman between 25 and 40 years old in good health and CMV-seropositive. The sample taken for sequencing was PBMCs.

The CDR3 protein is CASSFGTASSYEQYF. The CDR3 nucleotides read TGTGCCAGCAGCTTCGGGACAGCCAGCTCCTACGAGCAGTACTTC. This chain joins TRBV7-8 and TRBJ2-7; 7 bases agree with TRBD1. J gave up 0 bases and V 3 bases, and 5 bases lay outside the gene matches. The V gene's germline CDR1 is SGHVS and CDR2 FQNEAQ. The CDR3 covers 15 residues.